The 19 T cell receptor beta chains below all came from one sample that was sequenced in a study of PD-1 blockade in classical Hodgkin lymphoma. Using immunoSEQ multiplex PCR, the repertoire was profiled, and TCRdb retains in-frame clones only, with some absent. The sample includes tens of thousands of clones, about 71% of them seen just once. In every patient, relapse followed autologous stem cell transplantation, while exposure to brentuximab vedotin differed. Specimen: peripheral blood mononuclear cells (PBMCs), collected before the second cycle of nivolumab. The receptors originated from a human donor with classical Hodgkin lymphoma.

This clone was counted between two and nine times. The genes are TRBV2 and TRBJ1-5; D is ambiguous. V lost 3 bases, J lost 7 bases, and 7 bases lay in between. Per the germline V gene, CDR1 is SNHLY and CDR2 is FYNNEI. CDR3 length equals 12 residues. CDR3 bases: TGTGCCAGCAGTGACAAGGGACAGCCCCAGCATTTT. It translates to CASSDKGQPQHF.

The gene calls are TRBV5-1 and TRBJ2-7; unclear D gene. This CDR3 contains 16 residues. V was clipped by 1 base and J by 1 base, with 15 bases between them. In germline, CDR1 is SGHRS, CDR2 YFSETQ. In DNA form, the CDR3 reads TGCGCCAGCAGCTTGTCGAGCCGCTTAGGGTCCTACGAGCAGTACTTC. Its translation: CASSLSSRLGSYEQYF.

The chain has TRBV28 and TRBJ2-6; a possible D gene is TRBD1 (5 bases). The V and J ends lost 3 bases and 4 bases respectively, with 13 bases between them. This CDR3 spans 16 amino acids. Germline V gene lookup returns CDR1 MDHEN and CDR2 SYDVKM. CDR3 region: CASSFQSGRGANVLTF. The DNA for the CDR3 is TGTGCCAGCAGTTTCCAGTCAGGGCGCGGGGCCAACGTCCTGACTTTC.

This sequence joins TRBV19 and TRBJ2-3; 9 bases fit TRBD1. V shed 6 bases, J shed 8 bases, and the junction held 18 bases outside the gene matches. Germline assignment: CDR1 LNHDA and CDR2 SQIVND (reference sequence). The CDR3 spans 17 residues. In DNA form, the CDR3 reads TGTGCCAGTAGCCCCGTCGCCGGGACAGGGAATTTAGTTACGCAGTATTTT. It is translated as CASSPVAGTGNLVTQYF.

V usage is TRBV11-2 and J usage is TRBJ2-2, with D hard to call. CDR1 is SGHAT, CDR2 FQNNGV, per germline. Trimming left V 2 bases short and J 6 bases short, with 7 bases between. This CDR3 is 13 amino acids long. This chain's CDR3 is CASSLLGPGELFF. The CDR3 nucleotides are TGTGCCAGCAGCTTATTGGGCCCCGGGGAGCTGTTTTTT.

The CDR3 DNA follows: TGTGCCAGCAGCTTGTCGCAGGGATCGTATAGCAATCAGCCCCAGCATTTT. The encoded protein is CASSLSQGSYSNQPQHF. J is TRBJ1-5 and V is TRBV7-2, with D perhaps matching TRBD1 (5 bases). Trimming took off 3 bases at V and 0 bases at J, with 15 bases between the two ends. The CDR3 is 17 residues long. Germline V gene lookup returns CDR1 SGHTA and CDR2 FQGNSA. Together with reference TRBV7-2 and TRBJ1-5, the CDR3 gives the full variable domain: GAGVSQSPSNKVTEKGKDVELRCDPISGHTALYWYRQSLGQGLEFLIYFQGNSAPDKSGLPSDRFSAERTGGSVSTLTIQRTQQEDSAVYLCASSLSQGSYSNQPQHFGDGTRLSIL.

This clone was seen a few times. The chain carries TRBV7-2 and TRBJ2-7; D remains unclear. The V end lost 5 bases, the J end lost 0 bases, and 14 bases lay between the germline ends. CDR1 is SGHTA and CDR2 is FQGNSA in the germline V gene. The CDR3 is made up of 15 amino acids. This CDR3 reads CASSPRTTLSYEQYF. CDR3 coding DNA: TGTGCCAGCAGCCCTAGGACGACCCTCTCCTACGAGCAGTACTTC.

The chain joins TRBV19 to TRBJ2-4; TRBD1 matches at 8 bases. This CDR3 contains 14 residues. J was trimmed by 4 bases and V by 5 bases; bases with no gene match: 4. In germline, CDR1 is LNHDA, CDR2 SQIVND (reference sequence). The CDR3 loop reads CASSPDRVKNIQYF. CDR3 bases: TGTGCCAGTAGTCCGGACAGGGTAAAAAACATTCAGTACTTC.

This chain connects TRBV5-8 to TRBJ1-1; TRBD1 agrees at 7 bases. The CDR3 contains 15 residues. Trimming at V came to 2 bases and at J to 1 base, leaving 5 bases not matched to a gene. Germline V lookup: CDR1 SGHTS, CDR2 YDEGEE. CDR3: CASSLQGNKNTEAFF. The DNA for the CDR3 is TGTGCCAGCAGCTTACAGGGGAATAAGAACACTGAAGCTTTCTTT.

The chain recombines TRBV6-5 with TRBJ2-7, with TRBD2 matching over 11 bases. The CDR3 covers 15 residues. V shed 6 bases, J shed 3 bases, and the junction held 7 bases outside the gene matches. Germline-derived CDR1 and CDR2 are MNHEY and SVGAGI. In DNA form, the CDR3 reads TGTGCCAGCAGCCACTTAGCGGGGGGGATCTACGAGCAGTACTTC. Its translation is CASSHLAGGIYEQYF.

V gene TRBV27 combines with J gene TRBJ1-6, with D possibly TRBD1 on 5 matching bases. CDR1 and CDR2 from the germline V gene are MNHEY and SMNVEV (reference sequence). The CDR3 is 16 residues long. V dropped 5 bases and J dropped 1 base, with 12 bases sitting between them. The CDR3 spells CASSPPGKSYNSPLHF. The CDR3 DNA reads TGTGCCAGCAGTCCCCCAGGGAAATCCTATAATTCACCCCTCCACTTT.

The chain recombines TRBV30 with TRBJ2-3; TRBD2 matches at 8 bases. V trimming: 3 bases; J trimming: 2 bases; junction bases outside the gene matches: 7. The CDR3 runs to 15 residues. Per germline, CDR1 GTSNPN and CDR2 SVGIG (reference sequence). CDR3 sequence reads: CAWRKAGVYTDTQYF. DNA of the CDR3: TGTGCCTGGAGGAAAGCGGGAGTTTACACAGATACGCAGTATTTT. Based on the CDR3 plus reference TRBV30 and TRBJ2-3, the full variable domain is SQTIHQWPATLVQPVGSPLSLECTVEGTSNPNLYWYRQAAGRGLQLLFYSVGIGQISSEVPQNLSASRPQDRQFILSSKKLLLSDSGFYLCAWRKAGVYTDTQYFGPGTRLTVL.

The CDR3 is CASSLHGQGSADTQYF. CDR3 nucleotide sequence: TGCGCCAGCAGCTTGCATGGACAGGGGTCCGCAGATACGCAGTATTTT. This sequence joins TRBV5-1 and TRBJ2-3, with TRBD1 matching 9 bases. CDR1 and CDR2 (germline): SGHRS, YFSETQ. This CDR3 is built from 16 residues. Trimming at V came to 1 base and at J to 4 bases, leaving 7 bases not matched to a gene.

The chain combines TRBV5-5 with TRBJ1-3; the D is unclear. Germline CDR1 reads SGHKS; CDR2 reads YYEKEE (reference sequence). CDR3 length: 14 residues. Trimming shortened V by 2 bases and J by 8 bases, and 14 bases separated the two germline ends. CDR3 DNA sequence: TGTGCCAGCAGCTTAGTGTGGCTCGGGGACACCATATATTTT. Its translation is CASSLVWLGDTIYF.

CDR3 region: CASTGQGNQPQHF. The CDR3 coding sequence is TGTGCCAGCACCGGACAGGGGAATCAGCCCCAGCATTTT. The chain combines TRBV6-6 with TRBJ1-5; 9 bases are a match to TRBD1. Germline V gene data show CDR1 as MNHNY and CDR2 as SVGAGI (reference sequence). V was clipped by 7 bases and J by 4 bases; unmatched bases: 2. The length of the CDR3 is 13 residues.

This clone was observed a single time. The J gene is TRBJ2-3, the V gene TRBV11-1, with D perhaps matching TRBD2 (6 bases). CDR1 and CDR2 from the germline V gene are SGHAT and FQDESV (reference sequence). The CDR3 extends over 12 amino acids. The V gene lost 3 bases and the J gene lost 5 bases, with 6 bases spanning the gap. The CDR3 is CASSFGGDTQYF. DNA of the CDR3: TGTGCCAGCAGCTTCGGGGGAGATACGCAGTATTTT.

CDR3 protein: CASSLDSPLEQFF. CDR3 nucleotides: TGTGCCAGCAGCTTAGACTCCCCTCTTGAGCAGTTCTTC. V and J are TRBV11-3 and TRBJ2-1; D is unresolved. From germline, CDR1 is SGHNT and CDR2 YENEEA. The CDR3 is 13 residues long. Trimming left V 0 bases short and J 9 bases short, with 9 bases between.

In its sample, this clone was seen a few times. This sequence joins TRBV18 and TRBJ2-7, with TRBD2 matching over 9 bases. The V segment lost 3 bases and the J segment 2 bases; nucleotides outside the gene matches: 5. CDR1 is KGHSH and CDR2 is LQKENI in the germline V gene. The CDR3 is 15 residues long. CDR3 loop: CASSPGLAGPYEQYF. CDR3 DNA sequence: TGTGCCAGCTCACCGGGACTAGCAGGCCCCTACGAGCAGTACTTC. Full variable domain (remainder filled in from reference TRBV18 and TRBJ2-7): NAGVMQNPRHLVRRRGQEARLRCSPMKGHSHVYWYRQLPEEGLKFMVYLQKENIIDESGMPKERFSAEFPKEGPSILRIQQVVRGDSAAYFCASSPGLAGPYEQYFGPGTRLTVT.

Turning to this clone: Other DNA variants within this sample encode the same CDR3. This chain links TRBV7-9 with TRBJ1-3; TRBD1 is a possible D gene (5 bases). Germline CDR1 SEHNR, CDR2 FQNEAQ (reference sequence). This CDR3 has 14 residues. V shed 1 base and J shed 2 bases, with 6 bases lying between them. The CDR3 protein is CASSLGGAGNTIYF. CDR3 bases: TGTGCCAGCAGCTTAGGAGGGGCTGGAAACACCATATATTTT.